This T cell receptor (beta chain) was found in a study of OX40 agonist ivuxolimab in advanced cancers. Whole-study results and caveats: Partial responders at 0.1-3.0 mg/kg had among the lowest clonal expansion. The work left the antigen specificity of expanded peripheral T cells undetermined.

Method: immunoSEQ multiplex PCR; TCRdb's copy keeps in-frame clones and lacks some. The repertoire holds roughly 18,000 clones, with around two thirds as singletons. The CDR3 extends over 14 amino acids. Germline assignment: CDR1 SGHRS and CDR2 YFSETQ. V dropped 3 bases and J dropped 0 bases, with 7 bases sitting between them. Concerning this clone itself: Its antigen is not identified.

Source: CD4+ or CD8+ T cells sorted from blood, taken in a trial of the OX40 agonist ivuxolimab. This TCR was recovered from an adult with an advanced solid tumor such as melanoma, head and neck, liver or kidney cancer. V usage is TRBV5-1 and J usage is TRBJ2-1; a weak D match, TRBD1 (6 bases). CDR3 nucleotides: TGCGCCAGCAGCTCGACAGGCTCCTACAATGAGCAGTTCTTC. Translating it yields CASSSTGSYNEQFF.